Below, 7 T cell receptor beta chains from the same sample are listed, as sequenced in a study of cytomegalovirus exposure and HLA in healthy donors. Profiled with immunoSEQ multiplex PCR; TCRdb holds only in-frame clones, not every one. This sample carries 150,000 to 200,000 clones, roughly 90% of them seen once, and the ten largest clones take 4% to 5%. The sequenced material came from PBMCs. These TCRs come from a man aged 18 to 30 in good health and CMV-seropositive.

V usage is TRBV12-2 and J usage is TRBJ2-5; the table's D call TRBD2 went unverified against the DNA. TRBV12-2 is a pseudogene. CDR3 length equals 10 residues. The CDR3 sequence: CASRPRTQYF. The CDR3 bases are TGTGCAAGTCGCCCCCGGACCCAGTACTTC.

The chain combines TRBV15 with TRBJ1-1, with D tentatively TRBD1 (6 bases). The CDR3 length is 16 residues. V gave up 5 bases and J gave up 3 bases, with 19 bases separating them. Germline V gene sequence: CDR1 LNHNV, CDR2 YYDKDF (reference sequence). Written as DNA, the CDR3 is TGTGCCACCAGCCGAGCCGGCAGGGGAAGGGACACTGAAGCTTTCTTT. It specifies CATSRAGRGRDTEAFF.

V gene TRBV19 combines with J gene TRBJ2-2, with a tentative D call TRBD2 (5 bases). From germline, CDR1 is LNHDA and CDR2 SQIVND (reference sequence). Deletions cut 4 bases from V and 1 base from J, with 7 bases between. This CDR3 spans 14 amino acids. CDR3 sequence: CASSTRENTGELFF. CDR3 nucleotides: TGTGCCAGTAGTACCCGGGAGAACACCGGGGAGCTGTTTTTT.

This clone is labeled as medium-sized. This chain links TRBV4-2 with TRBJ1-1; D gene ambiguous. V was trimmed by 0 bases and J by 10 bases, leaving 15 bases between them. CDR1 is LGHNA and CDR2 is YNFKEQ in the germline V gene. This CDR3 is 14 amino acids long. CDR3 sequence reads: CASSQDEVFTRAFF. CDR3 bases: TGTGCCAGCAGCCAAGATGAGGTATTCACAAGAGCTTTCTTT.

The J gene is TRBJ2-5, the V gene TRBV27, with D possibly matching TRBD2 (7 bases). From germline, CDR1 is MNHEY and CDR2 SMNVEV (reference sequence). The CDR3 extends over 15 amino acids. The germline V and J ends were trimmed by 5 bases and 0 bases, with 13 bases remaining between them. In DNA, the CDR3 is TGTGCCAGCAGTCCGGGGGGCGCGTACCAAGAGACCCAGTACTTC. It translates to CASSPGGAYQETQYF.

The CDR3 DNA reads as TGCAGCGTTGAAGAGCCAGGGGGATTTTACGAGCAGTACTTC. Protein sequence: CSVEEPGGFYEQYF. The chain couples TRBV29-1 to TRBJ2-7; 7 bases are shared with TRBD1. This CDR3 region has 14 residues. The J segment lost 4 bases and the V segment lost 0 bases, leaving 6 bases of the junction unmatched. Germline lookup yields CDR1 SQVTM and CDR2 ANQGSEA.

The gene calls are TRBV2 and TRBJ1-4, with 9 positions matching TRBD1. Germline CDR1 reads SNHLY; CDR2 reads FYNNEI. There are 13 residues in the CDR3. V shed 6 bases, J shed 5 bases, and the junction held 1 base outside the gene matches. The CDR3 nucleotides read TGTGCCAGCAGAGGGACAGGGAATGAAAAACTGTTTTTT. Protein product: CASRGTGNEKLFF. The entire variable domain, with the rest obtained from reference TRBV2 and TRBJ1-4, is as follows: EPEVTQTPSHQVTQMGQEVILRCVPISNHLYFYWYRQILGQKVEFLVSFYNNEISEKSEIFDDQFSVERPDGSNFTLKIRSTKLEDSAMYFCASRGTGNEKLFFGSGTQLSVL.